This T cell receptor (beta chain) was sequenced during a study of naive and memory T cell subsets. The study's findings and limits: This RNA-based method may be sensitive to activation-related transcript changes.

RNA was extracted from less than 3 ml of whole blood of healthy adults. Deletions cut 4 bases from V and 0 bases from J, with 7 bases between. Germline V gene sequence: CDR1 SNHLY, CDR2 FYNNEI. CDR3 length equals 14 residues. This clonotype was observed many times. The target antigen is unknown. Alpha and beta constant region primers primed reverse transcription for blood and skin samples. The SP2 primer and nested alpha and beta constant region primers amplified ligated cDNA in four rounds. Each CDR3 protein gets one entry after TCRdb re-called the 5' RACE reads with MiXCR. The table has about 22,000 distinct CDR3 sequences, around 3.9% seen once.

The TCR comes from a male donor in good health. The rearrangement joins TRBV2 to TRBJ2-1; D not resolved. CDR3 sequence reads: CASSGQVSYNEQFF. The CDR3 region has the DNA TGTGCCAGCAGTGGGCAGGTCTCCTACAATGAGCAGTTCTTC.